This paragraph reports one T cell receptor beta chain. Assays were performed on 10^5 or so TCR templates per sample. Libraries were prepared by immunoSEQ multiplex PCR; TCRdb keeps only in-frame clonotypes and omits some of them. The data contain fewer than 85,000 clones, 95% of them seen just once; the ten biggest clones take up less than 20%. This sample is drawn from a study of siplizumab effects on memory and regulatory T cells. The V end lost 2 bases, the J end lost 7 bases, and 12 bases lay between the germline ends. The CDR3 has 14 amino acids. Germline values: CDR1 SGHTA, CDR2 FQGTGA. This chain connects TRBV7-3 to TRBJ2-1, with D possibly matching TRBD2 (7 bases). Source material: CD8+ T cells sorted from blood. This clonotype originated in a human donor in good health. The CDR3 loop is CASSLGGARNEQFF. The DNA for the CDR3 is TGTGCCAGCAGCTTAGGGGGGGCAAGGAATGAGCAGTTCTTC.